The 26 T cell receptor beta chains given below trace back to one sample, sequenced in a study of blood T cell repertoires in COVID-19. Measured with immunoSEQ multiplex PCR; TCRdb has only the in-frame clones, and not every one. The sample records about 100,000 clones, about 90% being singletons. Material: peripheral blood. These receptors were obtained from a human donor in a cohort sampled during active COVID-19.

This rearrangement joins TRBV7-3 to TRBJ2-7; 8 bases are shared with TRBD2. The germline CDR1 and CDR2 sequences are SGHTA and FQGTGA. The CDR3 extends over 15 amino acids. Trimming removed 4 bases from V and 7 bases from J; junction bases left unmatched: 12. CDR3 sequence (DNA): TGTGCCAGCAGCTCCAGCGGGGGCAGGGCGGCGGAGCAGTACTTC. It specifies CASSSSGGRAAEQYF.

This chain uses TRBV7-9 with TRBJ2-7; D perhaps matches TRBD1 (6 bases). The CDR3 loop spans 14 amino acids. Germline lookup yields CDR1 SEHNR and CDR2 FQNEAQ (reference sequence). The germline V and J ends were trimmed by 1 base and 5 bases, with 12 bases remaining between them. This CDR3 is CASSLVGRGDEQYF. CDR3 DNA: TGTGCCAGCAGCTTAGTGGGCAGGGGAGACGAGCAGTACTTC. Combining the CDR3 with reference TRBV7-9 and TRBJ2-7 gives the whole variable domain DTGVSQNPRHKITKRGQNVTFRCDPISEHNRLYWYRQTLGQGPEFLTYFQNEAQLEKSRLLSDRFSAERPKGSFSTLEIQRTEQGDSAMYLCASSLVGRGDEQYFGPGTRLTVT.

The V and J genes are TRBV7-9 and TRBJ2-7; D possibly corresponds to TRBD1 (6 bases). Trimming took 5 bases from V and 0 from J, leaving 20 bases between them. Germline assignment: CDR1 SEHNR and CDR2 FQNEAQ (reference sequence). This CDR3 is 17 amino acids long. CDR3 sequence (DNA): TGTGCCAGCAGCCCCAGGGCCGGGACAATTCGCTCCTACGAGCAGTACTTC. This gives the protein CASSPRAGTIRSYEQYF. The variable domain in full, completed from reference TRBV7-9 and TRBJ2-7, reads DTGVSQNPRHKITKRGQNVTFRCDPISEHNRLYWYRQTLGQGPEFLTYFQNEAQLEKSRLLSDRFSAERPKGSFSTLEIQRTEQGDSAMYLCASSPRAGTIRSYEQYFGPGTRLTVT.

This clone has a single count. The V gene is TRBV19, the J gene TRBJ2-5; TRBD1 might be the D (5 bases). CDR1 is LNHDA and CDR2 is SQIVND in the germline V gene (reference sequence). V lost 4 bases, J lost 4 bases, and 16 bases lay in between. The CDR3 runs 15 residues. DNA for the CDR3: TGTGCCAGTAGTAGTCTCGGACAATTCGGAGAGACCCAGTACTTC. Amino acid sequence: CASSSLGQFGETQYF.

This chain links TRBV29-1 with TRBJ1-4; the D gene is possibly TRBD1 (6 bases). Trimming cost V 7 bases and J 8 bases, with 20 bases left between them. The CDR3 runs to 14 residues. Germline CDR1 and CDR2: SQVTM and ANQGSEA. The CDR3 protein is CSAGGGGVQEKLFF. CDR3 sequence (DNA): TGCAGCGCTGGGGGTGGGGGCGTTCAAGAAAAACTGTTTTTT.

This chain uses TRBV7-2 with TRBJ2-7; TRBD1 matches 9 bases. The CDR3 runs to 14 residues. Germline assignment: CDR1 SGHTA and CDR2 FQGNSA. The V gene end was trimmed by 7 bases and the J gene end by 3 bases; junction bases not matched to a gene: 7. CDR3 DNA: TGTGCCAGCACCAAGGGGGGACAGGGCTACGAGCAGTACTTC. This encodes CASTKGGQGYEQYF.

The rearrangement links TRBV7-8 to TRBJ2-3; the match to TRBD2 covers 7 bases. The CDR3 covers 16 residues. Trimming took 1 base from V and 0 from J; bases not matched to a gene: 4. Germline CDR1 is SGHVS and CDR2 is FQNEAQ. This CDR3 is CASSLGLALSTDTQYF. CDR3 coding DNA: TGTGCCAGCAGCTTAGGACTAGCTCTAAGCACAGATACGCAGTATTTT.

This clone was counted a single time. The chain employs TRBV19 and TRBJ2-4; TRBD1 aligns across 10 bases. The CDR3 has 24 residues. J lost 7 bases, V lost 5 bases, and 35 bases had no gene match. Germline V gene data show CDR1 as LNHDA and CDR2 as SQIVND (reference sequence). The CDR3 loop is CASSPITRVAPHTTGQGTWNIQYF. The CDR3 nucleotides are TGTGCCAGTAGTCCCATCACCCGAGTCGCACCCCATACGACGGGACAGGGGACGTGGAACATTCAGTACTTC.

The sample holds a few counts of this clone. This chain uses TRBV11-2 with TRBJ2-7, with D possibly matching TRBD1 (5 bases). The germline V and J ends were trimmed by 1 base and 5 bases, with 15 bases remaining between them. Germline V gene lookup returns CDR1 SGHAT and CDR2 FQNNGV. CDR3 length: 15 residues. The CDR3 sequence: CASSLAFPGSNEQYF. CDR3 DNA: TGTGCCAGCAGCTTAGCGTTCCCAGGGTCCAACGAGCAGTACTTC.

The chain employs TRBV29-1 and TRBJ1-3, with D possibly matching TRBD1 (6 bases). The V end lost 4 bases, the J end lost 1 base, and 14 bases lay between the germline ends. This CDR3 has 15 amino acids. Germline CDR1 is SQVTM and CDR2 is ANQGSEA. The CDR3 loop is CSVVSQGQSGNTIYF. CDR3 sequence (DNA): TGCAGCGTTGTGTCTCAGGGGCAATCTGGAAACACCATATATTTT. Complete variable domain (other parts from reference TRBV29-1 and TRBJ1-3): SAVISQKPSRDICQRGTSLTIQCQVDSQVTMMFWYRQQPGQSLTLIATANQGSEATYESGFVIDKFPISRPNLTFSTLTVSNMSPEDSSIYLCSVVSQGQSGNTIYFGEGSWLTVV.

The rearrangement links TRBV20-1 to TRBJ2-1, with TRBD2 matching 8 bases. Germline V gene sequence: CDR1 DFQATT, CDR2 SNEGSKA (reference sequence). CDR3 length: 16 residues. The trim removed 3 bases at V and 0 bases at J, leaving 7 bases unmatched. The CDR3 DNA reads as TGCAGTGCTAGTTTCCGGGAGGGGAGCTCCTACAATGAGCAGTTCTTC. It is translated as CSASFREGSSYNEQFF.

The genes are TRBV9 and TRBJ2-1; D is undetermined. Between the trimmed V and J ends, which lost 3 bases and 7 bases, there was a span of 14 bases. Germline V lookup: CDR1 SGDLS, CDR2 YYNGEE. The CDR3 contains 14 residues. CDR3 residues: CASSAIQFKNEQFF. CDR3 DNA sequence: TGTGCCAGCAGCGCCATCCAGTTTAAAAATGAGCAGTTCTTC.

The genes are TRBV5-1 and TRBJ1-1; possibly TRBD1 for D (6 bases). The germline V gene encodes CDR1 SGHRS and CDR2 YFSETQ. Between the trimmed V and J ends, which lost 5 bases and 2 bases, there was a span of 13 bases. CDR3 length equals 14 residues. In DNA, the CDR3 is TGCGCCAGCAGACCTGGACAGTTAAACACTGAAGCTTTCTTT. This gives the protein CASRPGQLNTEAFF.

In this sample, this clone turned up a few times. CDR3 nucleotide sequence: TGTGCCAGCAGCTTAGCATTGACAGGGCATGGCTACACCTTC. This encodes CASSLALTGHGYTF. V is TRBV7-2 and J is TRBJ1-2, with TRBD1 matching 7 bases. The CDR3 is 14 residues long. After removal of 0 bases from V and 6 bases from J, the junction contained 4 bases not matched to a gene. Germline lookup yields CDR1 SGHTA and CDR2 FQGNSA.

The rearrangement uses TRBV5-1 and TRBJ2-2; TRBD1 aligns across 9 bases. The V gene's germline CDR1 is SGHRS and CDR2 YFSETQ. The CDR3 contains 15 residues. Trimming cost V 3 bases and J 6 bases; bases outside gene matches: 6. In DNA form, the CDR3 reads TGCGCCAGCAGCTCGGGACAGGGAGGAGCCGGGGAGCTGTTTTTT. It translates to CASSSGQGGAGELFF. The variable domain in full, completed from reference TRBV5-1 and TRBJ2-2, reads KAGVTQTPRYLIKTRGQQVTLSCSPISGHRSVSWYQQTPGQGLQFLFEYFSETQRNKGNFPGRFSGRQFSNSRSEMNVSTLELGDSALYLCASSSGQGGAGELFFGEGSRLTVL.

This chain links TRBV29-1 with TRBJ2-3; D remains unclear. The CDR3 runs 16 residues. The V gene lost 7 bases and the J gene lost 2 bases, with 22 bases spanning the gap. In germline, CDR1 is SQVTM, CDR2 ANQGSEA. The CDR3: CSGYQPLRSDTDTQYF. CDR3 nucleotides: TGCAGCGGCTATCAGCCCCTCCGGAGCGACACAGATACGCAGTATTTT.

The chain uses TRBV3-1 (or the pseudogene TRBV3-2) and TRBJ2-1, with 10 positions matching TRBD2. Per germline, CDR1 LGHDT and CDR2 YNNKEL (reference sequence). This CDR3 region has 15 residues. V trimming: 4 bases; J trimming: 9 bases; junction bases outside the gene matches: 9. The CDR3 loop reads CASSRTSGGQGEQFF. DNA of the CDR3: TGTGCCAGCAGCCGGACTAGCGGAGGTCAGGGTGAGCAGTTCTTC.

The rearrangement joins TRBV11-2 to TRBJ2-7, with 8 nucleotides matching TRBD2. Trimming cost V 3 bases and J 3 bases; bases outside gene matches: 16. There are 18 residues in the CDR3. The germline V gene has CDR1 SGHAT and CDR2 FQNNGV. CDR3: CASSFSSGGGPLHYEQYF. For the CDR3, the DNA is TGTGCCAGCAGCTTTTCTTCCGGGGGGGGCCCACTTCACTACGAGCAGTACTTC.

The chain employs TRBV4-2 and TRBJ2-1, with 8 bases fitting TRBD2. CDR3 length equals 21 residues. The germline gives CDR1 LGHNA, CDR2 YNFKEQ. Germline trimming cut 4 bases from V and 0 bases from J; bases unmatched to any gene: 20. The CDR3 DNA follows: TGTGCCAGCAGCCCCGGACAGACAGCGGGAGTGGGTCCTAGCTCCTACAATGAGCAGTTCTTC. Translated, it gives CASSPGQTAGVGPSSYNEQFF.

The table lists this clone with a few counts. The chain couples TRBV5-1 to TRBJ1-1, with 8 nucleotides matching TRBD1. The germline gives CDR1 SGHRS, CDR2 YFSETQ. V lost 4 bases to trimming and J lost 2 bases; unmatched junction nucleotides: 4. This CDR3 region has 14 residues. Here the CDR3 DNA reads TGCGCCAGCAGCGTCAGGGGGCCAAACACTGAAGCTTTCTTT. Its translation: CASSVRGPNTEAFF.

V gene TRBV3-1 (or the pseudogene TRBV3-2) combines with J gene TRBJ1-5, with TRBD1 as a possible D gene (6 bases). There are 17 residues in the CDR3. Trimming took off 4 bases at V and 5 bases at J, with 21 bases between the two ends. Germline CDR1 and CDR2: LGHDT and YNNKEL (reference sequence). CDR3 bases: TGTGCCAGCAGCCCAGCCGCTAGTAATAGGGGGTATCAGCCCCAGCATTTT. It translates to CASSPAASNRGYQPQHF.

This chain connects TRBV9 to TRBJ2-1, with D possibly TRBD1 on 5 matching bases. Per the germline V gene, CDR1 is SGDLS and CDR2 is YYNGEE. The ends were cut back, 4 bases at V and 9 bases at J, with 8 bases in the middle. The CDR3 has 11 amino acids. CDR3 region: CASSSQGEQFF. CDR3 coding DNA: TGTGCCAGCAGCTCGCAGGGTGAGCAGTTCTTC.

The V gene is TRBV7-9, the J gene TRBJ1-1; TRBD1 aligns across 7 bases. V shed 4 bases, J shed 4 bases, and the junction held 3 bases outside the gene matches. Looked up from germline, CDR1 is SEHNR and CDR2 is FQNEAQ (reference sequence). The CDR3 runs to 13 residues. CDR3 sequence (DNA): TGTGCCAGCAGCTACGACAGGGCCACTGAAGCTTTCTTT. Translation: CASSYDRATEAFF.

The gene calls are TRBV27 and TRBJ2-5; TRBD2 matches at 12 bases. Germline CDR1 and CDR2: MNHEY and SMNVEV (reference sequence). With 2 bases clipped from V and 4 bases from J, the junction kept 5 bases outside the gene matches. The CDR3 loop spans 16 amino acids. The CDR3 sequence: CASSLRLAGGGETQYF. The CDR3 coding sequence is TGTGCCAGCAGTTTAAGGCTAGCGGGGGGGGGAGAGACCCAGTACTTC.

This rearrangement joins TRBV14 to TRBJ2-7; D is undetermined. In germline, CDR1 is SGHDN, CDR2 FVKESK. The CDR3 runs 11 residues. The germline V and J ends were trimmed by 4 bases and 3 bases, with 4 bases remaining between them. In DNA, the CDR3 is TGTGCCAGCAGCCTTAGCTACGAGCAGTACTTC. It specifies CASSLSYEQYF.

The chain uses TRBV28 and TRBJ1-6; D uncertain. This CDR3 is 16 amino acids long. V was pared by 3 bases and J by 12 bases, with 21 bases between. Per germline, CDR1 MDHEN and CDR2 SYDVKM. The CDR3 protein is CASSFLTTFRNGPLHF. The DNA of the CDR3 is TGTGCCAGCAGTTTCCTTACCACGTTTAGAAACGGACCCCTCCACTTT.